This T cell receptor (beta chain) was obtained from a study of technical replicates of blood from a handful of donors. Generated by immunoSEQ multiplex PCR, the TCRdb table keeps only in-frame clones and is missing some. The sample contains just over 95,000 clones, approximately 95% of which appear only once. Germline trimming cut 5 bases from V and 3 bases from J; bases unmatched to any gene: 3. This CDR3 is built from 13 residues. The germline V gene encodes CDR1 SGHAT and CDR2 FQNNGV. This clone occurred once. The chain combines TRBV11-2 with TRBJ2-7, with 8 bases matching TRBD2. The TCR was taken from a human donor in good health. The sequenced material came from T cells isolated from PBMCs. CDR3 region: CASSLGTSYEQYF. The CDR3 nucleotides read TGTGCCAGCAGCCTTGGGACTAGCTACGAGCAGTACTTC.